This paragraph covers one T cell receptor beta chain sequence. The data derive from a study of shared clonotypes between healthy human individuals. It was into CD45RA+ naive and CD45RA-negative memory subsets that the CD4+ cells were split. Replicate PCRs for sorted subsets used 200 ng DNA; this equaled some 30,000 T cell genomes. This table comes from immunoSEQ multiplex PCR, and its TCRdb copy is limited to in-frame clones, with some not included. The sample consists of roughly 1,600,000 clones, 98% of them appearing once. The ends were cut back, 2 bases at V and 7 bases at J, with 14 bases in the middle. The CDR3 consists of 14 residues. Germline V gene lookup returns CDR1 MDHEN and CDR2 SYDVKM.

The TCR was taken from a young man in good health. The chain carries TRBV28 and TRBJ1-2; D is undetermined. The sample was naive CD4+ T cells sorted from blood. The subset is: CD45RA+ positively selected. Here the CDR3 DNA reads TGTGCCAGCAGTTTAGGTCCCCGAGGGAGTGGCTACACCTTC. Residues: CASSLGPRGSGYTF.